The subject of this entry is one T cell receptor beta chain. The sample comes from a study of radiotherapy plus CTLA-4 blockade in lung cancer. As for the study in general: Among patients, roughly 17% showed objective responses, and roughly 30% had disease control.

Germline V gene sequence: CDR1 MNHNS, CDR2 SASEGT. CDR3 length: 15 residues. Losses at the gene ends were 6 bases for V and 5 bases for J; bases not matched to a gene: 12. Here immunoSEQ multiplex PCR was the method, and the copy in TCRdb shows in-frame clones only, minus some. The data contain roughly 45,000 clones, roughly 67% of them seen just once; the ten biggest clones take up 20% to 25%. The sample in question was peripheral blood, obtained from a patient treated with radiotherapy plus ipilimumab. The sequence derives from a human donor with non-small cell lung cancer who had a partial response to radiotherapy plus ipilimumab. This chain connects TRBV6-1 to TRBJ1-2; 7 bases are a match to TRBD1. The CDR3 nucleotides read TGTGCCAGCAGCGAGGCTGCGGGACAGATTTATGGCTACACCTTC. Translating gives CASSEAAGQIYGYTF.